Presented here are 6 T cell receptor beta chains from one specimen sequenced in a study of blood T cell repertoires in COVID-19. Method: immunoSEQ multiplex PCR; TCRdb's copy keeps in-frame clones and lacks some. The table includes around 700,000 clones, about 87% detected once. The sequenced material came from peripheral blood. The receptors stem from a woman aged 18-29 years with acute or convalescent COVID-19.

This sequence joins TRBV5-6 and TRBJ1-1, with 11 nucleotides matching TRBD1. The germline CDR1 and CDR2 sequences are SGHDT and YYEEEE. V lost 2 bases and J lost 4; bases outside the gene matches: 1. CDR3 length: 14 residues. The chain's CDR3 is CASSLGTGGTEAFF. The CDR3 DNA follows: TGTGCCAGCAGCTTAGGGACAGGGGGCACTGAAGCTTTCTTT. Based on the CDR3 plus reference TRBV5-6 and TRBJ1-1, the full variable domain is DAGVTQSPTHLIKTRGQQVTLRCSPKSGHDTVSWYQQALGQGPQFIFQYYEEEERQRGNFPDRFSGHQFPNYSSELNVNALLLGDSALYLCASSLGTGGTEAFFGQGTRLTVV.

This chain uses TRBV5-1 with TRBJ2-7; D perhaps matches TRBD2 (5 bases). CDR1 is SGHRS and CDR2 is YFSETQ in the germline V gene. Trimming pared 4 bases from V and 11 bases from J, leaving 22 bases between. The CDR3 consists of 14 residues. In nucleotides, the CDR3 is TGCGCCAGCAGCCCCGGCCCGAACGAGGTGGAGGAGTACTTC. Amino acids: CASSPGPNEVEEYF.

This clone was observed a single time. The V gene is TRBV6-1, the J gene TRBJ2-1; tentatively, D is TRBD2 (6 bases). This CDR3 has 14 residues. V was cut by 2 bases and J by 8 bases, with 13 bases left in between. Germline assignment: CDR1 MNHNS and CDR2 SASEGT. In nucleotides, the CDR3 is TGTGCCAGCAGTGAAAGTCGGGGAGGCTATGAGCAGTTCTTC. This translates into CASSESRGGYEQFF.

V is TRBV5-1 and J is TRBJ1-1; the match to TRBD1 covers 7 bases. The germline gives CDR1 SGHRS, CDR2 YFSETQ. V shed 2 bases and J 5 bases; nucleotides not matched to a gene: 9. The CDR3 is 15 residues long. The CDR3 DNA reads TGCGCCAGCAGCTTAGAAGACAGGGTTTGGACTGAAGCTTTCTTT. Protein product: CASSLEDRVWTEAFF.

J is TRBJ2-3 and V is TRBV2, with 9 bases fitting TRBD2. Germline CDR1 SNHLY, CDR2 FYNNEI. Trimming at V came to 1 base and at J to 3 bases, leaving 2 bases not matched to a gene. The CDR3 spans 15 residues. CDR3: CASSEGGGATDTQYF. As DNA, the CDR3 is TGTGCCAGCAGTGAAGGCGGGGGGGCGACAGATACGCAGTATTTT.

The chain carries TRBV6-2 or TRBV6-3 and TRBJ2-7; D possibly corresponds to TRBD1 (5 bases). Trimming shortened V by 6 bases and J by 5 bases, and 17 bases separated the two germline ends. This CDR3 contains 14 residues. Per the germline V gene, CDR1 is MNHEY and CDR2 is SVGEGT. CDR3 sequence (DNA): TGTGCCAGCAGCATATCGATCCAGGGTAACGAGCAGTACTTC. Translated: CASSISIQGNEQYF.